This T cell receptor (beta chain) originates from a study of blood T cell repertoires in COVID-19. Study at large: Researchers got acute and convalescent COVID-19 samples from the United States, Italy and Spain.

The CDR3 covers 14 residues. Profiled with immunoSEQ multiplex PCR; TCRdb holds only in-frame clones, not every one. The table shows some 100,000 clones, with about four fifths occurring only once. The sequencing input was peripheral blood. This TCR came from a human donor in a cohort sampled during active COVID-19. This chain uses TRBV21-1 with TRBJ1-6; the table's D call TRBD1 went unverified against the DNA. TRBV21-1 is a recognized pseudogene. Written as DNA, the CDR3 is TGTGCCAGCCCCCTCCGGGACAGCTATTCACCCCTCCACTTT. It translates to CASPLRDSYSPLHF.